The clone carrying this TCR beta chain was detected a few times. Its antigen is unidentified. The CDR3 length is 14 residues. Germline CDR1 reads LNHDA; CDR2 reads SQIVND (reference sequence). After removal of 10 bases from V and 2 bases from J, the junction contained 4 bases not matched to a gene. This record belongs to a study of early T cells in non-severe SARS-CoV-2 infection. As for the study in general: Investigators sequenced bulk RNA drawn from unsorted whole blood, and chains remained unpaired.

Study observations and caveats: The VDJdb matching leaned toward anti-spike CD8 responses and overlooked private and CD4 specificities.

Attached unique molecular identifiers marked individual cDNA molecules. From the 5' RACE reads, TCRdb called clonotypes with MiXCR, one entry per CDR3 protein. The table includes tens of thousands of distinct CDR3 sequences, just under 4.5% detected once. The sample consisted of whole blood. This chain links TRBV19 with TRBJ2-2; 10 bases agree with TRBD1. The TCR sequence derives from an adult who was a healthcare worker with PCR-confirmed SARS-CoV-2 infection or an uninfected control (not recorded which). The CDR3 DNA is TGTGCCACCTGGGACAGGGGCAACACCGGGGAGCTGTTTTTT. It translates to CATWDRGNTGELFF.